Each of the 20 T cell receptor beta chains below was sequenced from the same sample in a study of cytomegalovirus exposure and HLA in healthy donors. Use of 60 Vbeta and 13 Jbeta primers characterized the PCR. Using immunoSEQ multiplex PCR, the repertoire was profiled, and TCRdb retains in-frame clones only, with some absent. The sample records around 150,000 clones, around four fifths being singletons. Sequencing used PBMCs. These receptors all stem from a woman under 30 in good health and CMV-seronegative.

The genes are TRBV6-1 and TRBJ1-5, with D perhaps matching TRBD1 (5 bases). This CDR3 has 15 amino acids. Germline V gene sequence: CDR1 MNHNS, CDR2 SASEGT. V was trimmed by 7 bases and J by 2 bases, leaving 15 bases between them. CDR3: CASTGGVGGNQPQHF. CDR3 bases: TGTGCCAGCACGGGCGGGGTAGGGGGCAATCAGCCCCAGCATTTT.

This clone was seen a single time. The chain joins TRBV28 to TRBJ2-7; no reliable D call. The CDR3 has 14 amino acids. The V gene lost 3 bases and the J gene lost 2 bases, with 11 bases spanning the gap. Germline lookup yields CDR1 MDHEN and CDR2 SYDVKM. The CDR3 nucleotides read TGTGCCAGCAGTTTGGTAATGGAGACCTACGAGCAGTACTTC. Its protein is CASSLVMETYEQYF.

CDR3 loop: CASSANRLQSPLHF. CDR3 DNA sequence: TGTGCCAGTAGTGCTAACAGGCTTCAATCACCCCTCCACTTT. This chain joins TRBV19 and TRBJ1-6; D may be TRBD1 (5 bases). Trimming removed 5 bases from V and 10 bases from J, with 15 bases in between. Germline V gene data show CDR1 as LNHDA and CDR2 as SQIVND (reference sequence). This CDR3 has 14 residues.

The rearrangement joins TRBV28 to TRBJ2-1; D gene unclear. This CDR3 has 14 residues. Per the germline V gene, CDR1 is MDHEN and CDR2 is SYDVKM. Trimming took off 2 bases at V and 5 bases at J, with 10 bases between the two ends. The CDR3 loop is CASSLKWANNEQFF. The CDR3 bases are TGTGCCAGCAGTTTAAAGTGGGCAAACAATGAGCAGTTCTTC.

This chain uses TRBV6-5 with TRBJ1-5; D gene unclear. There are 14 residues in the CDR3. V shed 5 bases and J shed 4 bases, with 12 bases lying between them. Germline V gene sequence: CDR1 MNHEY, CDR2 SVGAGI. CDR3 loop: CASSRGNGNQPQHF. For the CDR3, the DNA is TGTGCCAGCAGTCGGGGAAACGGGAATCAGCCCCAGCATTTT.

V gene TRBV6-5 combines with J gene TRBJ1-6, with a weak D call TRBD1 (6 bases). This CDR3 comprises 13 residues. Trimming cost V 1 base and J 10 bases, with 8 bases left between them. Looked up from germline, CDR1 is MNHEY and CDR2 is SVGAGI. In DNA, the CDR3 is TGTGCCAGCAGTTACTATGGGGGCTCACCCCTCCACTTT. Encoded protein: CASSYYGGSPLHF.

V and J are TRBV13 and TRBJ2-1, with 9 bases matching TRBD1. The CDR3 loop spans 15 amino acids. V gave up 3 bases and J gave up 6 bases; unmatched junction bases: 6. The V gene's germline CDR1 is PRHDT and CDR2 FYEKMQ (reference sequence). CDR3 nucleotides: TGTGCCAGCAGCTTGGGACAGGGAAGGGTCAATGAGCAGTTCTTC. It is translated as CASSLGQGRVNEQFF.

This clone was seen a handful of times. The chain carries TRBV7-6 and TRBJ1-3; no reliable D call. The CDR3 has 16 amino acids. The ends were cut back, 5 bases at V and 0 bases at J, with 14 bases in the middle. CDR1 and CDR2 (germline): SGHVS, FNYEAQ. The chain's CDR3 is CASSPVVAVSGNTIYF. The CDR3 DNA reads TGTGCCAGCAGCCCCGTCGTGGCGGTCTCTGGAAACACCATATATTTT.

This chain links TRBV15 with TRBJ2-1; 10 bases are shared with TRBD1. CDR1 is LNHNV, CDR2 YYDKDF, per germline (reference sequence). J gave up 5 bases and V 7 bases, and 8 bases lay outside the gene matches. The CDR3 is 15 residues long. In DNA form, the CDR3 reads TGTGCCACCAAGCCTGGGACAGGGGTAAACAATGAGCAGTTCTTC. It specifies CATKPGTGVNNEQFF.

This sequence joins TRBV19 and TRBJ2-5; tentative D call: TRBD2 (6 bases). Trimming left V 8 bases short and J 1 base short, with 11 bases between. Germline loops: CDR1 LNHDA, CDR2 SQIVND (reference sequence). The CDR3 spans 13 residues. CDR3 nucleotide sequence: TGTGCCAGTGGCGGGACCCTCCAAGAGACCCAGTACTTC. Translating gives CASGGTLQETQYF.

The chain carries TRBV5-5 and TRBJ2-5; 9 nucleotides match TRBD2. The V gene end was trimmed by 4 bases and the J gene end by 5 bases; junction bases not matched to a gene: 18. Looked up from germline, CDR1 is SGHKS and CDR2 is YYEKEE (reference sequence). The CDR3 has 18 residues. The CDR3 protein is CASSPAASGAGGLETQYF. The CDR3 DNA is TGTGCCAGCAGCCCAGCTGCTAGCGGGGCTGGGGGGTTGGAGACCCAGTACTTC.

This chain links TRBV19 with TRBJ2-2, with 8 bases identical to TRBD1. V lost 5 bases, J lost 4 bases, and 0 bases stayed unmatched. The CDR3 sequence is 13 residues long. Germline CDR1 reads LNHDA; CDR2 reads SQIVND (reference sequence). The CDR3 is CASSDRGTGELFF. CDR3 bases: TGTGCCAGTAGTGACAGGGGCACCGGGGAGCTGTTTTTT.

V gene TRBV18 combines with J gene TRBJ2-5; D is perhaps TRBD2 (5 bases). The CDR3 loop spans 12 amino acids. The germline gives CDR1 KGHSH, CDR2 LQKENI. V was cut by 2 bases and J by 7 bases, with 8 bases left in between. CDR3 coding DNA: TGTGCCAGCTCACCAGATCGGGGGACCCAGTACTTC. Amino acid sequence: CASSPDRGTQYF. The entire variable domain, with the rest obtained from reference TRBV18 and TRBJ2-5, is as follows: NAGVMQNPRHLVRRRGQEARLRCSPMKGHSHVYWYRQLPEEGLKFMVYLQKENIIDESGMPKERFSAEFPKEGPSILRIQQVVRGDSAAYFCASSPDRGTQYFGPGTRLLVL.

The chain employs TRBV19 and TRBJ1-5; a possible D gene is TRBD1 (6 bases). Between the trimmed V and J ends, which lost 6 bases and 11 bases, there was a span of 23 bases. Per germline, CDR1 LNHDA and CDR2 SQIVND (reference sequence). The CDR3 spans 15 residues. In DNA, the CDR3 is TGTGCCAGTAGCTGGGGACAAGGGATGCCCTTGACCCAGCATTTT. Translating it yields CASSWGQGMPLTQHF. Full variable domain (remainder filled in from reference TRBV19 and TRBJ1-5): DGGITQSPKYLFRKEGQNVTLSCEQNLNHDAMYWYRQDPGQGLRLIYYSQIVNDFQKGDIAEGYSVSREKKESFPLTVTSAQKNPTAFYLCASSWGQGMPLTQHFGDGTRLSIL.

The chain employs TRBV11-2 and TRBJ1-4; TRBD1 is a possible D gene (6 bases). Per germline, CDR1 SGHAT and CDR2 FQNNGV. The CDR3 has 12 amino acids. Trimming pared 0 bases from V and 15 bases from J, leaving 11 bases between. The CDR3 DNA reads TGTGCCAGCAGCTTAGACAGGGGTTCTTTGTTTTTT. Translated: CASSLDRGSLFF.

The chain joins TRBV4-1 to TRBJ2-7; 7 bases align to TRBD2. This CDR3 is 16 amino acids long. Germline assignment: CDR1 MGHRA and CDR2 YSYEKL. Unmatched junction bases numbered 11, after V lost 2 bases and J lost 4 bases. This CDR3 reads CASSQRRGLLEYEQYF. CDR3 in DNA: TGCGCCAGCAGCCAACGCCGGGGACTACTCGAATACGAGCAGTACTTC.

This chain connects TRBV16 to TRBJ2-1; D remains ambiguous. The CDR3 length is 12 residues. The V gene's germline CDR1 is KGHSY and CDR2 FQNENV. V was trimmed by 2 bases and J by 10 bases, leaving 9 bases between them. The CDR3: CASSQLQNEQFF. In nucleotides, the CDR3 is TGTGCCAGCAGCCAACTACAGAACGAGCAGTTCTTC.

This clone showed up just once. Other DNA sequences of this sample code for an identical CDR3. This chain joins TRBV5-1 and TRBJ2-2; tentatively, D is TRBD1 (5 bases). Germline V gene data show CDR1 as SGHRS and CDR2 as YFSETQ. With 4 bases removed from V and 3 bases from J, the gap between germline ends came to 10 bases. The CDR3 extends over 14 amino acids. CDR3 sequence: CASSLKTDTGELFF. In nucleotides, the CDR3 is TGCGCCAGCAGCCTCAAGACAGACACCGGGGAGCTGTTTTTT.

This clone was found a few times. This sequence joins TRBV6-1 and TRBJ2-6; a possible D gene is TRBD1 (6 bases). CDR3 length equals 15 residues. V was trimmed by 6 bases and J by 0 bases, leaving 9 bases between them. The germline gives CDR1 MNHNS, CDR2 SASEGT. For the CDR3, the DNA is TGTGCCAGCAGAAAAGGGGGCTCTGGGGCCAACGTCCTGACTTTC. Translated: CASRKGGSGANVLTF.

The rearrangement uses TRBV19 and TRBJ1-5; 10 bases match TRBD1. The CDR3 runs 19 residues. Trimming at V came to 1 base and at J to 5 bases, leaving 14 bases not matched to a gene. The germline V gene encodes CDR1 LNHDA and CDR2 SQIVND (reference sequence). CDR3 DNA sequence: TGTGCCAGTAGTATAGTAGGCTTTGACAGGGGGCGCCTGGATCAGCCCCAGCATTTT. Protein: CASSIVGFDRGRLDQPQHF.